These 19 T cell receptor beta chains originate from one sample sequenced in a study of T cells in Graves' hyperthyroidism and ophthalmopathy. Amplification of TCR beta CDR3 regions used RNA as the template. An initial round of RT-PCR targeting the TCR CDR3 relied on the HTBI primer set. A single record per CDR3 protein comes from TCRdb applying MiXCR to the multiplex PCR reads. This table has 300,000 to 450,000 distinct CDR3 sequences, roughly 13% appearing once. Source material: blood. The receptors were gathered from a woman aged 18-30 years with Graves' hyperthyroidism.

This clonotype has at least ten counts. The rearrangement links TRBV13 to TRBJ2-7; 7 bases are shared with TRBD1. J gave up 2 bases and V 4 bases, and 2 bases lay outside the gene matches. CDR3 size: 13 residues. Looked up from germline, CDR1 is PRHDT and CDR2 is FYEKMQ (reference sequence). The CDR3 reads CASSSGTAYEQYF. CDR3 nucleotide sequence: TGTGCCAGCAGCTCCGGGACAGCCTACGAGCAGTACTTC.

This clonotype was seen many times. This chain's CDR3 is CASSPMGGGPGFEKLFF. The CDR3 DNA reads as TGTGCCAGCAGCCCCATGGGAGGGGGCCCAGGATTCGAAAAACTGTTTTTT. This chain links TRBV7-2 with TRBJ1-4, with 7 bases aligning to TRBD1. Per the germline V gene, CDR1 is SGHTA and CDR2 is FQGNSA. The V gene end was trimmed by 5 bases and the J gene end by 8 bases; junction bases not matched to a gene: 17. The CDR3 contains 17 residues.

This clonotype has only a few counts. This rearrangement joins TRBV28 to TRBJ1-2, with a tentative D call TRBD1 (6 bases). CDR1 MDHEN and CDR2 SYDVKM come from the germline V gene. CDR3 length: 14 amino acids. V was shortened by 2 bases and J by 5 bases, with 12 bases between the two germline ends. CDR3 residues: CASSLRGRGYGYTF. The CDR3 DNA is TGTGCCAGCAGTTTACGGGGTAGGGGGTATGGCTACACCTTC.

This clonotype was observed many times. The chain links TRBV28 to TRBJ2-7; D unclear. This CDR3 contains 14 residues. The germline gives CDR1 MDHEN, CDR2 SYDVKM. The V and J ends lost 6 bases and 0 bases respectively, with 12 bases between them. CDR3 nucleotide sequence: TGTGCCAGCAGCCTCCTTTCTAACTCCTACGAGCAGTACTTC. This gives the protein CASSLLSNSYEQYF.

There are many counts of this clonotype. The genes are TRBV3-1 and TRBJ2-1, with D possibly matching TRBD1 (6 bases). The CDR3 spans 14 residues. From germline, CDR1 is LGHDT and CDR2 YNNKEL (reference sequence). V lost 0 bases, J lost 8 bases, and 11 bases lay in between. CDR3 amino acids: CASSQDKGGHEQFF. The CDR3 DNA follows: TGTGCCAGCAGCCAAGATAAAGGGGGTCATGAGCAGTTCTTC.

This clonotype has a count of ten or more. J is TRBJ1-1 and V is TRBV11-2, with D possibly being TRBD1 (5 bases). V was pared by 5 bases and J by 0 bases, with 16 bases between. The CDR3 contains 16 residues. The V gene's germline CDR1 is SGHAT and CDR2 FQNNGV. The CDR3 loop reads CASSIRGGPMNTEAFF. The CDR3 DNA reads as TGTGCCAGCAGCATTAGGGGCGGGCCTATGAACACTGAAGCTTTCTTT.

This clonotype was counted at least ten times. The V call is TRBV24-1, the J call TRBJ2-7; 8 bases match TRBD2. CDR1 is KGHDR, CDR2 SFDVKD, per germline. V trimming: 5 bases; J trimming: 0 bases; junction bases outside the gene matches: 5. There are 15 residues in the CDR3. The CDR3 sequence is CATSASGGSSYEQYF. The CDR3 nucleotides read TGTGCCACCAGTGCGAGCGGGGGATCCTCCTACGAGCAGTACTTC.

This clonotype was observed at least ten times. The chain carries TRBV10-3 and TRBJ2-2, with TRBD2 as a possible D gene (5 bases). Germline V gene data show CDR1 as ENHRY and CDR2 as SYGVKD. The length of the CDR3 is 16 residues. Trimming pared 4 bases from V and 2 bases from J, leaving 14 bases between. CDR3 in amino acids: CAISASGTLNTGELFF. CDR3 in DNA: TGTGCCATCAGTGCTTCGGGAACCCTAAACACCGGGGAGCTGTTTTTT.

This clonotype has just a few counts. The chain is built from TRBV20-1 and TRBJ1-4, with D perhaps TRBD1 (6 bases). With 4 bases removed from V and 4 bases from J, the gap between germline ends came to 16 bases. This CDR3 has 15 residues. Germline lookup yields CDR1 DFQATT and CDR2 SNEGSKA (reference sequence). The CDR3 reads CSANFPGHYNEKLFF. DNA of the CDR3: TGCAGTGCTAACTTTCCGGGACACTATAATGAAAAACTGTTTTTT.

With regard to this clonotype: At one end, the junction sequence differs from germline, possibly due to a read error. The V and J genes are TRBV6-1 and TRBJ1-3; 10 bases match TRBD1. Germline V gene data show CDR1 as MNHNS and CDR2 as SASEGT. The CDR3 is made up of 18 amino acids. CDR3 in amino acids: CASRTGTGAILSGDTIYF. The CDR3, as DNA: TGTGCCAGCAGAACCGGGACAGGGGCCATACTCTCTGGAGACACCATATATTTT.

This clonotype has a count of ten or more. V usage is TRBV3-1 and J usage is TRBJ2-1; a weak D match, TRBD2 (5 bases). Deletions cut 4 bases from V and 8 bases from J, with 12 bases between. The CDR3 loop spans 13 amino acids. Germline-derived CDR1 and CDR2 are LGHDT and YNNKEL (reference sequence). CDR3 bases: TGTGCCAGCAGCCGACTACCCGGGGATGAGCAGTTCTTC. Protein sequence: CASSRLPGDEQFF.

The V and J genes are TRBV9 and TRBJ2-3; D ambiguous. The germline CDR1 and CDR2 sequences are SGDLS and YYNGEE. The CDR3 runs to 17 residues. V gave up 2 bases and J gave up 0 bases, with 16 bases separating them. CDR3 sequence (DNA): TGTGCCAGCAGCGTCAGCATCAGCAGTTCTAGCACAGATACGCAGTATTTT. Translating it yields CASSVSISSSSTDTQYF.

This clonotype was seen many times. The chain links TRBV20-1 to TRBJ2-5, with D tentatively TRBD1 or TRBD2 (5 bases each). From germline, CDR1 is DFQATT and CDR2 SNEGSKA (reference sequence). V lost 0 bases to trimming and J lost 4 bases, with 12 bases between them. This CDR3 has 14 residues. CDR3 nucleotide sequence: TGCAGTGCTAGAGAGTCGGGACCACCAGAGACCCAGTACTTC. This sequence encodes CSARESGPPETQYF.

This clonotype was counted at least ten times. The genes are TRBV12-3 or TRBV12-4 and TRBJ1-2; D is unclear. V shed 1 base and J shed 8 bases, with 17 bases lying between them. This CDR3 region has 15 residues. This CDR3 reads CASSLGGWRLGGYTF. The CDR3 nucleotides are TGTGCCAGCAGTTTAGGGGGTTGGCGCCTCGGAGGCTACACCTTC.

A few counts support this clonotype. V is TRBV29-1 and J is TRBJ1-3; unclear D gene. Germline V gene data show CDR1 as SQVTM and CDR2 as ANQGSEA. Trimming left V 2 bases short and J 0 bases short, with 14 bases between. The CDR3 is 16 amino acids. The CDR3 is CSVEKSDGGSGNTIYF. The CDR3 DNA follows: TGCAGCGTTGAAAAATCTGACGGCGGCTCTGGAAACACCATATATTTT.

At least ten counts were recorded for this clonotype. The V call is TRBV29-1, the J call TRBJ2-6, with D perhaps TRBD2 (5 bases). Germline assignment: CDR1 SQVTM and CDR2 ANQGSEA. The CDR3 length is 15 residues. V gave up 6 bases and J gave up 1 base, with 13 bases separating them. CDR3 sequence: CSVTTGSSGANVLTF. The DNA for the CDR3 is TGCAGCGTGACTACGGGTAGTTCTGGGGCCAACGTCCTGACTTTC.

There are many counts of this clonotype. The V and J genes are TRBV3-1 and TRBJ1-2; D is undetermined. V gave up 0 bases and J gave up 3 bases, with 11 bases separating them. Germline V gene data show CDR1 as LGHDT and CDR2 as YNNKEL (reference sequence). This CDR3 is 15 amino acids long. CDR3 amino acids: CASSQEPGLDYGYTF. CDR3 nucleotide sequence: TGTGCCAGCAGCCAAGAGCCAGGCTTGGACTATGGCTACACCTTC. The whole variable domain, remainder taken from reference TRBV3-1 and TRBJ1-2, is DTAVSQTPKYLVTQMGNDKSIKCEQNLGHDTMYWYKQDSKKFLKIMFSYNNKELIINETVPNRFSPKSPDKAHLNLHINSLELGDSAVYFCASSQEPGLDYGYTFGSGTRLTVV.

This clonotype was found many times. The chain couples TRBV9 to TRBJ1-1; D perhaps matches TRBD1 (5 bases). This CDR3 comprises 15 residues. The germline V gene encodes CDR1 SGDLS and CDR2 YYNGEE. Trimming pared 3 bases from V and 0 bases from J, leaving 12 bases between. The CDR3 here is CASSELSTVNTEAFF. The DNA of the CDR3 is TGTGCCAGCAGCGAATTATCGACAGTGAACACTGAAGCTTTCTTT.

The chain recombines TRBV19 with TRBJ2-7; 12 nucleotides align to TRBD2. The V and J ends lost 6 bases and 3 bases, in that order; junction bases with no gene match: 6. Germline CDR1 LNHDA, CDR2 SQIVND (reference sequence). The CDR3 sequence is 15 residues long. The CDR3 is CASSLGLAGIYEQYF. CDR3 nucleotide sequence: TGTGCCAGTAGCCTTGGACTAGCGGGGATCTACGAGCAGTACTTC.